The TCR beta chain under discussion was sequenced for a study of cytomegalovirus exposure and HLA in healthy donors. Study results and limitations: A later analysis linked a missense DCLRE1C variant to TCR beta V- and J-gene trimming. TCR beta chains numbering approximately 150 were designated cytomegalovirus-associated. Most TCRs appeared rarely, but some public TCRs recurred in many donors. Prior analysis indicated that the majority of TCR beta V segments exhibited productivity approximately 90% or approximately 30% of the time.

For this clone: Antigen unknown.

PCR amplification relied on 60 Vbeta primers (plus 13 Jbeta primers). Data came from immunoSEQ multiplex PCR; TCRdb stores just in-frame clones and leaves some out. The table gives approximately 150,000 clones; the top ten clones make up approximately 1.5% of it. The clonotype comes from a woman between 40 and 55 years old in good health and CMV-seronegative. The source material was PBMCs.

The DNA for the CDR3 is TGTGCCAGCACCGCGGGTAGCGGGGGTAAAGAGACCCAGTACTTC. It specifies CASTAGSGGKETQYF. The chain recombines TRBV9 with TRBJ2-5; TRBD2 matches 9 bases. The CDR3 contains 15 residues. V trimming: 6 bases; J trimming: 3 bases; junction bases outside the gene matches: 9. Per the germline V gene, CDR1 is SGDLS and CDR2 is YYNGEE.